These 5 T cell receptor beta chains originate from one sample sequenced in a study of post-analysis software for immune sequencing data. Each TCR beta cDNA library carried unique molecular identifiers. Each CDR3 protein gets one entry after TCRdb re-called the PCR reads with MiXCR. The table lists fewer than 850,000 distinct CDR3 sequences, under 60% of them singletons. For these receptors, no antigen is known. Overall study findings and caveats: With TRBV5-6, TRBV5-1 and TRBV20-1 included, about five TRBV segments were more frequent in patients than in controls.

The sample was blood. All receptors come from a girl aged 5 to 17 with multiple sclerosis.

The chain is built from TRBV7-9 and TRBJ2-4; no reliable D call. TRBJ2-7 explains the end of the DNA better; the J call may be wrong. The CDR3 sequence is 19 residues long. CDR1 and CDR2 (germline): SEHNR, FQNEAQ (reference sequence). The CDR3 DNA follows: TGTGCCAGCAGCTTAGGGAGAAACCGCTCTAACGCTCCGCGACACGAGCAGTACTTC. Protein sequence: CASSLGRNRSNAPRHEQYF.

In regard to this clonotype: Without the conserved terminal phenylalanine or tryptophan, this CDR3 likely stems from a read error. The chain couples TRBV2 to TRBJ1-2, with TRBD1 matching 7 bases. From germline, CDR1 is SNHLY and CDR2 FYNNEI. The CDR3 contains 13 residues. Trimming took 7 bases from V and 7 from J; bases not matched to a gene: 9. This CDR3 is CASTTGKVSGYTC. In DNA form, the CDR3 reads TGTGCCAGCACGACAGGGAAAGTCAGTGGCTACACCTGC.

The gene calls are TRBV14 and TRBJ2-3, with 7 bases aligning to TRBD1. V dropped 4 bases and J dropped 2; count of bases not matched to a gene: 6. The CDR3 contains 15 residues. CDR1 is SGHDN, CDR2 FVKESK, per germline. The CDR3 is CASSLWGTDTDTQYF. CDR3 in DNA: TGTGCCAGCAGCCTCTGGGGGACAGACACAGATACGCAGTATTTT.

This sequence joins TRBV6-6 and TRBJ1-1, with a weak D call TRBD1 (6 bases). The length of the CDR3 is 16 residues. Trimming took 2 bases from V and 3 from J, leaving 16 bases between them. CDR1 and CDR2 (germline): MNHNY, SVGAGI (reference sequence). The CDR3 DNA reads TGTGCCAGCAGTTACGCCGGGGGGGCGGGGGACACTGAAGCTTTCTTT. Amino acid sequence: CASSYAGGAGDTEAFF.

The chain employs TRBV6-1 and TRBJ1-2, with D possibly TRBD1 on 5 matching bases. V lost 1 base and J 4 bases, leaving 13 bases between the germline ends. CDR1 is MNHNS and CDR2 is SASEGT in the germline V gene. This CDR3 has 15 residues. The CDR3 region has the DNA TGTGCCAGCAGTGAAGTATCGAGTAGGGGCTATGGCTACACCTTC. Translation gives CASSEVSSRGYGYTF.